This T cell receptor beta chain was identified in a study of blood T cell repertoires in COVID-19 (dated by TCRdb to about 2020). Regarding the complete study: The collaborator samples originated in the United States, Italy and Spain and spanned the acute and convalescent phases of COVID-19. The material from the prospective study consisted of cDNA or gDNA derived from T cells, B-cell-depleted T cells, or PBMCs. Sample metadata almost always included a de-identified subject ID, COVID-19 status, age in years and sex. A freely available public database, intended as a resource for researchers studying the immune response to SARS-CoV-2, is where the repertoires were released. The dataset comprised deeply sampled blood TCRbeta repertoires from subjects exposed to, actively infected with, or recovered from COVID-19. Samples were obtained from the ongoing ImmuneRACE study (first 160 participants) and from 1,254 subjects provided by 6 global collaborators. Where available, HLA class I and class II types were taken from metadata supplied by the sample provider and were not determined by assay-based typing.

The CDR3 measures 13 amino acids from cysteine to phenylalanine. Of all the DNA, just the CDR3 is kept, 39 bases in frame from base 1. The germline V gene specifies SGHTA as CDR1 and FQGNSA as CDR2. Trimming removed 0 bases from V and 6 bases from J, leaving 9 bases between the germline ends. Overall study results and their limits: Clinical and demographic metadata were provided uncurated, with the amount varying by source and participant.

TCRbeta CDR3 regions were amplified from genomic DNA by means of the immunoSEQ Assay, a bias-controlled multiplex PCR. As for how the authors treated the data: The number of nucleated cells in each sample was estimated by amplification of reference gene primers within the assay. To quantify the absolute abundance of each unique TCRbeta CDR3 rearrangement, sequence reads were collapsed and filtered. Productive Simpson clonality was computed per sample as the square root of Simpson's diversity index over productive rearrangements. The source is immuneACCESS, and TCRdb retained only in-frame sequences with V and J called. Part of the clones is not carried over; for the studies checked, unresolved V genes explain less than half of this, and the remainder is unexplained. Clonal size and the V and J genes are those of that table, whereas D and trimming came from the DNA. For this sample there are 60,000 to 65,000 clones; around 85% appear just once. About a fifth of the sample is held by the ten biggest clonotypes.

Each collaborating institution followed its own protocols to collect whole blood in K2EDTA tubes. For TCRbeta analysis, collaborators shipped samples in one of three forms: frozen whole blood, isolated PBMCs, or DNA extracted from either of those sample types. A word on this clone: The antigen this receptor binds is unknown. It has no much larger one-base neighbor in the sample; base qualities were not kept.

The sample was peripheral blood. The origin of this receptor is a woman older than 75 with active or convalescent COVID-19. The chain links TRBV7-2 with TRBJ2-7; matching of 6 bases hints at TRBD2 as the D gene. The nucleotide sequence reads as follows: TGTGCCAGCAGCTTAGCGGGACTGGGCGAGCAGTACTTC. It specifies CASSLAGLGEQYF.